A selection of T cell receptor beta chains follows, all from one sample in a study of CD8 T cells in Susac syndrome. TCRdb fed the immunoSEQ multiplex PCR reads into MiXCR, producing one record per CDR3 protein. There are 190,000 or so distinct CDR3 sequences in the sample; around 93% occur only once, and 0.082% lies in the top ten. Sample: CD4+ T cells from PBMCs. Receptors were obtained from a human donor with multiple sclerosis. CDR3s include the opening cysteine and the closing phenylalanine or tryptophan. The D gene is left open where the match is weak. Rows give clone size only sometimes, using once, few, many, or a class for an expanded clone.

j_gene: TRBJ2-2; v_gene: TRBV20-1; abundance: -; d_gene: TRBD2; CDR3aa: CSAIGGASGVRTGELFF; CDR3nt: TGCAGTGCTATTGGTGGGGCTAGCGGGGTTAGAACCGGGGAGCTGTTTTTT
j_gene: TRBJ1-1; v_gene: TRBV30; abundance: -; d_gene: -; CDR3aa: CAWRARNTEAFF; CDR3nt: TGTGCCTGGCGGGCCCGCAACACTGAAGCTTTCTTT
j_gene: TRBJ2-7; v_gene: TRBV30; abundance: -; d_gene: -; CDR3aa: CAWRGLREQYF; CDR3nt: TGTGCCTGGAGGGGCTTGCGCGAGCAGTACTTC
j_gene: TRBJ2-7; v_gene: TRBV19; abundance: -; d_gene: TRBD1; CDR3aa: CASSIGIGTGTNEQYF; CDR3nt: TGTGCCAGTAGTATAGGTATTGGGACAGGGACCAACGAGCAGTACTTC
j_gene: TRBJ2-7; v_gene: TRBV3-1; abundance: once; d_gene: TRBD1; CDR3aa: CASSPMDRVWEQYF; CDR3nt: TGTGCCAGCAGTCCTATGGACAGGGTTTGGGAGCAGTACTTC
j_gene: TRBJ2-7; v_gene: TRBV7-7; abundance: -; d_gene: -; CDR3aa: CASSLGPGYEQYF; CDR3nt: TGTGCTAGCAGCTTAGGGCCAGGCTACGAGCAGTACTTC
j_gene: TRBJ2-2; v_gene: TRBV15; abundance: -; d_gene: -; CDR3aa: CATSGILWAAGELFF; CDR3nt: TGTGCCACCAGCGGGATCTTGTGGGCAGCCGGGGAGCTGTTTTTT
j_gene: TRBJ1-1; v_gene: TRBV3-1; abundance: -; d_gene: -; CDR3aa: CASSPHSSTEAFF; CDR3nt: TGTGCCAGCAGCCCGCACTCGTCGACTGAAGCTTTCTTT
j_gene: TRBJ2-3; v_gene: TRBV7-2; abundance: -; d_gene: -; CDR3aa: CASSFLVSTDTQYF; CDR3nt: TGTGCCAGCAGCTTTCTGGTTAGCACAGATACGCAGTATTTT
j_gene: TRBJ2-5; v_gene: TRBV9; abundance: -; d_gene: TRBD2; CDR3aa: CASSGTGLAGETQYF; CDR3nt: TGTGCCAGCAGCGGGACGGGACTAGCGGGCGAGACCCAGTACTTC
j_gene: TRBJ2-5; v_gene: TRBV29-1; abundance: -; d_gene: TRBD1; CDR3aa: CSVGTGQGGGETQYF; CDR3nt: TGCAGCGTCGGGACTGGACAGGGTGGAGGAGAGACCCAGTACTTC
j_gene: TRBJ1-6; v_gene: TRBV6-5; abundance: -; d_gene: -; CDR3aa: CASSYSRREVSPLHF; CDR3nt: TGTGCCAGCAGTTACTCGCGCAGGGAAGTTTCACCCCTCCACTTT
j_gene: TRBJ1-5; v_gene: TRBV3-1; abundance: -; d_gene: -; CDR3aa: CASSQSSISAQHF; CDR3nt: TGTGCCAGCAGCCAAAGTAGCATCTCGGCCCAGCATTTT
j_gene: TRBJ2-3; v_gene: TRBV27; abundance: -; d_gene: TRBD1; CDR3aa: CASSLGPQGAKDTQYF; CDR3nt: TGTGCCAGCAGTTTAGGGCCGCAGGGGGCGAAAGATACGCAGTATTTT
j_gene: TRBJ1-3; v_gene: TRBV6-6; abundance: -; d_gene: -; CDR3aa: CASSTYTGNTIYF; CDR3nt: TGTGCCAGCAGTACCTATACCGGAAACACCATATATTTT
j_gene: TRBJ1-2; v_gene: TRBV29-1; abundance: -; d_gene: TRBD1; CDR3aa: CSAELGQGIYGYTF; CDR3nt: TGCAGCGCCGAGTTGGGACAGGGGATCTATGGCTACACCTTC
j_gene: TRBJ1-5; v_gene: TRBV7-9; abundance: -; d_gene: -; CDR3aa: CASTRQNQPQHF; CDR3nt: TGTGCCAGCACTCGGCAGAATCAGCCCCAGCATTTT
j_gene: TRBJ1-1; v_gene: TRBV29-1; abundance: -; d_gene: -; CDR3aa: CSVGLDRSNTEAFF; CDR3nt: TGCAGCGTTGGATTAGACAGGTCGAACACTGAAGCTTTCTTT
j_gene: TRBJ1-4; v_gene: TRBV7-8; abundance: -; d_gene: -; CDR3aa: CASSLAITGADEKLFF; CDR3nt: TGTGCCAGCAGCTTAGCGATTACGGGAGCCGATGAAAAACTGTTTTTT
j_gene: TRBJ2-6; v_gene: TRBV7-6; abundance: -; d_gene: -; CDR3aa: CASSLGGPGANVLTF; CDR3nt: TGTGCCAGCAGCTTAGGAGGGCCTGGGGCCAACGTCCTGACTTTC
j_gene: TRBJ2-4; v_gene: TRBV30; abundance: -; d_gene: -; CDR3aa: CAWTTGSAKNIQYF; CDR3nt: TGTGCCTGGACCACAGGGTCTGCCAAAAACATTCAGTACTTC
j_gene: TRBJ2-1; v_gene: TRBV19; abundance: -; d_gene: -; CDR3aa: CASSIALNEQFF; CDR3nt: TGTGCCAGTAGTATAGCTCTAAATGAGCAGTTCTTC
j_gene: TRBJ2-5; v_gene: TRBV3-1; abundance: once; d_gene: TRBD2; CDR3aa: CASTRGLAGGRETQYF; CDR3nt: TGTGCCAGCACCAGAGGGCTAGCGGGGGGTCGGGAGACCCAGTACTTC
j_gene: TRBJ2-3; v_gene: TRBV5-4; abundance: -; d_gene: -; CDR3aa: CASNKEAGTDTQYF; CDR3nt: TGTGCCAGCAACAAGGAGGCGGGCACAGATACGCAGTATTTT
j_gene: TRBJ2-7; v_gene: TRBV7-9; abundance: -; d_gene: -; CDR3aa: CASSLARATYEQYF; CDR3nt: TGTGCCAGCAGCTTAGCGCGCGCCACCTACGAGCAGTACTTC
j_gene: TRBJ2-2; v_gene: TRBV29-1; abundance: -; d_gene: -; CDR3aa: CSVAQFGGNTGELFF; CDR3nt: TGCAGCGTTGCACAATTCGGGGGGAACACCGGGGAGCTGTTTTTT
j_gene: TRBJ2-1; v_gene: TRBV29-1; abundance: -; d_gene: TRBD1; CDR3aa: CSVSQTGALDEQFF; CDR3nt: TGCAGCGTTAGCCAGACAGGGGCGCTTGATGAGCAGTTCTTC
j_gene: TRBJ2-3; v_gene: TRBV20-1; abundance: -; d_gene: -; CDR3aa: CSAPDHGPTDTQYF; CDR3nt: TGCAGTGCTCCAGACCATGGCCCCACAGATACGCAGTATTTT
j_gene: TRBJ1-6; v_gene: TRBV3-1; abundance: -; d_gene: TRBD1; CDR3aa: CASSQGQPNSPLHF; CDR3nt: TGTGCCAGCAGCCAGGGACAGCCGAATTCACCCCTCCACTTT
j_gene: TRBJ1-1; v_gene: TRBV9; abundance: -; d_gene: -; CDR3aa: CASSALFGTEAFF; CDR3nt: TGTGCCAGCAGCGCTCTATTTGGGACTGAAGCTTTCTTT
j_gene: TRBJ1-2; v_gene: TRBV6-5; abundance: -; d_gene: TRBD1; CDR3aa: CASSGTGDFYGYTF; CDR3nt: TGTGCCAGCAGTGGGACAGGGGACTTCTATGGCTACACCTTC
j_gene: TRBJ2-1; v_gene: TRBV19; abundance: -; d_gene: TRBD2; CDR3aa: CASSSSGGAYNEQFF; CDR3nt: TGTGCCAGTAGTTCTAGCGGGGGAGCTTACAATGAGCAGTTCTTC
j_gene: TRBJ2-3; v_gene: TRBV7-7; abundance: -; d_gene: TRBD2; CDR3aa: CASSSSGGADTQYF; CDR3nt: TGTGCTAGCAGCTCTAGCGGGGGGGCAGATACGCAGTATTTT
j_gene: TRBJ2-5; v_gene: TRBV20-1; abundance: -; d_gene: -; CDR3aa: CSARDREWETQYF; CDR3nt: TGCAGTGCTAGAGATAGGGAGTGGGAGACCCAGTACTTC
j_gene: TRBJ1-1; v_gene: TRBV9; abundance: -; d_gene: -; CDR3aa: CASSPPGSMNTEAFF; CDR3nt: TGTGCCAGCAGCCCGCCCGGATCCATGAACACTGAAGCTTTCTTT
j_gene: TRBJ1-6; v_gene: TRBV25-1; abundance: -; d_gene: TRBD1; CDR3aa: CASSESRQGNSPLHF; CDR3nt: TGTGCCAGCAGTGAATCTCGACAGGGGAATTCACCCCTCCACTTT
j_gene: TRBJ1-1; v_gene: TRBV20-1; abundance: -; d_gene: -; CDR3aa: CSARLTDAFF; CDR3nt: TGCAGTGCTAGGCTGACGGATGCTTTCTTT
j_gene: TRBJ2-1; v_gene: TRBV3-1; abundance: -; d_gene: -; CDR3aa: CASSQALSLVPGEQFF; CDR3nt: TGTGCCAGCAGCCAAGCTCTCTCCCTAGTCCCTGGAGAGCAGTTCTTC
j_gene: TRBJ1-1; v_gene: TRBV9; abundance: -; d_gene: -; CDR3aa: CASSEAWGNTEAFF; CDR3nt: TGTGCCAGCAGCGAAGCTTGGGGTAACACTGAAGCTTTCTTT
j_gene: TRBJ2-3; v_gene: TRBV20-1; abundance: -; d_gene: -; CDR3aa: CSARDLRRRADTDTQYF; CDR3nt: TGCAGTGCTAGAGACCTCCGGCGAAGGGCGGACACAGATACGCAGTATTTT
j_gene: TRBJ2-1; v_gene: TRBV12-3/TRBV12-4; abundance: -; d_gene: -; CDR3aa: CASSLGSIYNEQFF; CDR3nt: TGTGCCAGCAGTTTGGGGTCGATCTACAATGAGCAGTTCTTC
j_gene: TRBJ2-1; v_gene: TRBV20-1; abundance: -; d_gene: -; CDR3aa: CSAYYRVDEQFF; CDR3nt: TGCAGTGCTTACTACAGGGTCGATGAGCAGTTCTTC
j_gene: TRBJ2-2; v_gene: TRBV7-2; abundance: -; d_gene: -; CDR3aa: CASSLAGGRTGELFF; CDR3nt: TGTGCCAGCAGCTTAGCGGGGGGGCGCACCGGGGAGCTGTTTTTT
j_gene: TRBJ1-1; v_gene: TRBV30; abundance: -; d_gene: -; CDR3aa: CAWSALSGTNTEAFF; CDR3nt: TGTGCCTGGAGCGCCCTATCCGGAACAAACACTGAAGCTTTCTTT
j_gene: TRBJ2-1; v_gene: TRBV20-1; abundance: -; d_gene: -; CDR3aa: CSARSYFLPWNEQFF; CDR3nt: TGCAGTGCTAGATCCTACTTTCTACCTTGGAATGAGCAGTTCTTC
j_gene: TRBJ1-1; v_gene: TRBV30; abundance: -; d_gene: -; CDR3aa: CAWSKGVSTEAFF; CDR3nt: TGTGCCTGGAGTAAGGGAGTGAGCACTGAAGCTTTCTTT
j_gene: TRBJ1-2; v_gene: TRBV29-1; abundance: -; d_gene: -; CDR3aa: CSVDSDGYTF; CDR3nt: TGCAGCGTTGATTCAGACGGCTACACCTTC
j_gene: TRBJ2-7; v_gene: TRBV3-1; abundance: -; d_gene: -; CDR3aa: CASSQISTGSYEQYF; CDR3nt: TGTGCCAGCAGCCAGATTTCGACAGGCTCCTACGAGCAGTACTTC
j_gene: TRBJ1-2; v_gene: TRBV2; abundance: -; d_gene: -; CDR3aa: CASSEALYGYTF; CDR3nt: TGTGCCAGCAGTGAAGCGCTTTATGGCTACACCTTC
j_gene: TRBJ1-6; v_gene: TRBV30; abundance: -; d_gene: -; CDR3aa: CASGTGTVYNSPLHF; CDR3nt: TGTGCCTCTGGGACCGGGACGGTCTATAATTCACCCCTCCACTTT
j_gene: TRBJ2-1; v_gene: TRBV19; abundance: -; d_gene: TRBD1; CDR3aa: CASSTTGVRDNEQFF; CDR3nt: TGTGCCAGTAGTACGACAGGGGTCAGGGACAATGAGCAGTTCTTC
j_gene: TRBJ2-5; v_gene: TRBV30; abundance: once; d_gene: TRBD1; CDR3aa: CAWRGQGGRETQYF; CDR3nt: TGTGCCTGGAGGGGACAGGGTGGGAGAGAGACCCAGTACTTC